This T cell receptor (beta chain) originates from a study of CD8+CD57+ T cells in acquired aplastic anemia. Looking at the study overall: Approximately 9.9 million reads, on average, were obtained for CD4+ cells from healthy donors.

Details on this clonotype: Its antigen is unidentified.

Overall study results and limits: CD8+ Simpson's diversity showed no significant patient-control difference.

It was genomic DNA that served as the template for profiling TCR beta VDJ and CDR3. TCRdb reprocessed the reads via MiXCR and lists one record per CDR3 protein. The sample records some 170,000 distinct CDR3 sequences, 35% to 55% being singletons. Trimming pared 0 bases from V and 6 bases from J, leaving 13 bases between. The CDR3 extends over 14 amino acids. Per germline, CDR1 SGHRS and CDR2 YFSETQ. The sequence came from a human donor in good health. Sequenced material: sorted CD4+, CD8+, or CD8+CD57+ T cells (not recorded which) from PBMCs. The rearrangement links TRBV5-1 to TRBJ2-7; D remains ambiguous. The CDR3 DNA follows: TGCGCCAGCAGCTTGGAAGGGAATTTGGTCGAGCAGTACTTC. Amino acids: CASSLEGNLVEQYF.